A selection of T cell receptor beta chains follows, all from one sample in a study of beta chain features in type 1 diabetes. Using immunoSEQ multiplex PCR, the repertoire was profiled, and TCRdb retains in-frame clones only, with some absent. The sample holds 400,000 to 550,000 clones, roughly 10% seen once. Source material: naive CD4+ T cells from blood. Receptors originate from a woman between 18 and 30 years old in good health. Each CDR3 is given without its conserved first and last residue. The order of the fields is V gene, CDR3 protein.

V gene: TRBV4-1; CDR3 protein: ASSQVPREKLF
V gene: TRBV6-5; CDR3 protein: ASSYSLSGNEQF
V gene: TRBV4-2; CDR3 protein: ASSGTGDRNTEAF
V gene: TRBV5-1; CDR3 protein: ASSITSPTDTQY
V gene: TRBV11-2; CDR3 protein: ASSSSGGLNTGELF
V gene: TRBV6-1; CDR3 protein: ASSEDRVIDEQF
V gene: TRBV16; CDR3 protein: ASSSKTVNTEAF
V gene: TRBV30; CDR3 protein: AWSAPGRRTEAF
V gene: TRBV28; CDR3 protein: ASSPSTLSSYNEQF
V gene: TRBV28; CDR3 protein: ASSLDRGRETQY
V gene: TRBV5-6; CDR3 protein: ASRYRENTEAF
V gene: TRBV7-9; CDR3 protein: ASSHPGLVAYNEQF
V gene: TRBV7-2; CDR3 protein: ASSSRTGLETQY
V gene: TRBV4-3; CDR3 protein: ASSRQIAGGGTDTQY
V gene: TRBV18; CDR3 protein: ASSNLPSGSADEQF
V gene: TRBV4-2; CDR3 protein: ASSYLAPRGGTNYEQY
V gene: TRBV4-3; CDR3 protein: ASSQVRGLGQETQY
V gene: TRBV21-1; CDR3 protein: ASFVGHSPLH
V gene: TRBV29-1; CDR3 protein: SVNGLSTDTQY
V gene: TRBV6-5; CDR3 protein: ASSSRRGFYEQY
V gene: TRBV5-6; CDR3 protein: ASSWRVMNTEAF
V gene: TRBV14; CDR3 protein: ASSHELGAQYEQY
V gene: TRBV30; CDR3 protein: AWSSGGKSNQPQH
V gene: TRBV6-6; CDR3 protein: AAGGLPGTEAF
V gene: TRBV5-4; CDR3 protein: ASSLLKTGVGANVLT
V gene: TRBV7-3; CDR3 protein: ASSPQAGLSYNEQF
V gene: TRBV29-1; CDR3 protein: SVAPDRAGNGYT
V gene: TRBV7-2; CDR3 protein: ASRSGEDEQF
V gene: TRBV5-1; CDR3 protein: ASRYTGDTEAF
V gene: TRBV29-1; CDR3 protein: SVATSGGEDTQY
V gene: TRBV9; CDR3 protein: ASSVVRQGGTGELF
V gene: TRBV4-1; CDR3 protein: ASRHPVGAGAYNEQF
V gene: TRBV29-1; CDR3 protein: SVAFAAHYGYT
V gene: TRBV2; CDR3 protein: ASSSNGQETQY
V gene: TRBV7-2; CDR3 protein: ASSLVWSQDQETQY
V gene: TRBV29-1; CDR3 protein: SVEPSRLYNEQF
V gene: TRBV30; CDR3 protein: AQKEGNEQF
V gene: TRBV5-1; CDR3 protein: ASSLERPGNTEAF
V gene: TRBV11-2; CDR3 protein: ASGRVETQY
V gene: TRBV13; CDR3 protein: ASSLTGVGETQY
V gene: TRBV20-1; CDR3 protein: SARQDTQY
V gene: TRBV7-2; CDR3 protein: ASSYQTSRLSEQY
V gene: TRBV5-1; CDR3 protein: ASSLGLDNEQF
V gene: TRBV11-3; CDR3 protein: ASSSHRESNEQF
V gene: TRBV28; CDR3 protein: ASSGAGTGYPEQF
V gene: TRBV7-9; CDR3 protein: ASRIQGTEAF
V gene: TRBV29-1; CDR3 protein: SVGRDSYEQY
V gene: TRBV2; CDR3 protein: ASSETGSEETQY
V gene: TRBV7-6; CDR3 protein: ASSLAGQFNEQF
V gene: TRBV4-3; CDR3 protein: ASSPGTPSRGELF
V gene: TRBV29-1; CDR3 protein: SVRGGGPGYT
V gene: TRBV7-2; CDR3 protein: ASSPGTSGRSTPN
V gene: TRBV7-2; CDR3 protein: ASSFDYDEQY
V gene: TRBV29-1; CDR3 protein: SALTLRSAIAGANVLT
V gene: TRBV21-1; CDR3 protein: ASSKALCAAQETQY